The 23 T cell receptor beta chains given below trace back to one sample, sequenced in a study of blood T cell repertoires in COVID-19. Sequencing used immunoSEQ multiplex PCR; TCRdb keeps in-frame clones, though not all of them. This sample yields about 250,000 clones, of which around 89% are seen a single time; approximately 2.5% belongs to the top ten. Sequences were obtained from PBMCs or T cells enriched from blood (not recorded which). The receptor set was obtained from a woman between 18 and 30 years old who had recovered from COVID-19.

The V and J genes are TRBV3-1 (or the pseudogene TRBV3-2) and TRBJ1-4; unclear D gene. Trimming took 1 base from V and 7 from J, leaving 7 bases between them. This CDR3 spans 13 amino acids. From germline, CDR1 is LGHDT and CDR2 YNNKEL (reference sequence). The CDR3 protein is CASSQGWSEKLFF. CDR3 in DNA: TGTGCCAGCAGCCAAGGATGGAGTGAAAAACTGTTTTTT.

The V gene is TRBV27, the J gene TRBJ1-2; D not resolved. The CDR3 totals 13 residues. Per the germline V gene, CDR1 is MNHEY and CDR2 is SMNVEV (reference sequence). Trimming left V 5 bases short and J 0 bases short, with 7 bases between. The chain's CDR3 is CASSVVANYGYTF. CDR3 DNA: TGTGCCAGCAGTGTAGTAGCTAACTATGGCTACACCTTC.

This clone was detected only once. The chain links TRBV19 to TRBJ1-1, with 8 nucleotides matching TRBD1. From germline, CDR1 is LNHDA and CDR2 SQIVND (reference sequence). J lost 7 bases, V lost 7 bases, and 8 bases had no gene match. CDR3 size: 13 residues. CDR3 sequence: CASTGAGGDEAFF. DNA for the CDR3: TGTGCCAGTACAGGAGCAGGGGGCGATGAAGCTTTCTTT.

The V gene is TRBV28, the J gene TRBJ1-1, with 7 bases that match TRBD1. The CDR3 contains 15 residues. Germline CDR1 reads MDHEN; CDR2 reads SYDVKM. V was pared by 2 bases and J by 3 bases, with 6 bases of the junction left unmatched. The CDR3 loop reads CASSLTGQADTEAFF. CDR3 sequence (DNA): TGTGCCAGCAGTTTAACCGGACAGGCGGACACTGAAGCTTTCTTT.

In this sample, this clone turned up once. The rearrangement joins TRBV14 to TRBJ2-7; D remains ambiguous. The V gene's germline CDR1 is SGHDN and CDR2 FVKESK. V gave up 3 bases and J gave up 2 bases, with 5 bases separating them. The CDR3 spans 12 residues. CDR3 amino acids: CASSHSAYEQYF. The CDR3 DNA reads TGTGCCAGCAGCCATTCTGCCTACGAGCAGTACTTC.

This clone was detected once. J is TRBJ2-7 and V is TRBV2; D gene uncertain. Germline V gene sequence: CDR1 SNHLY, CDR2 FYNNEI. V was cut by 5 bases and J by 2 bases, with 4 bases left in between. This CDR3 contains 11 residues. The chain's CDR3 is CASSYTYEQYF. DNA of the CDR3: TGTGCCAGCAGTTACACCTACGAGCAGTACTTC.

This sequence joins TRBV18 and TRBJ1-1, with a possible D match to TRBD1 (5 bases). CDR1 and CDR2 (germline): KGHSH, LQKENI. This CDR3 comprises 14 residues. Deletions cut 2 bases from V and 5 bases from J, with 12 bases between. Here the CDR3 reads CASSPGWGRTEAFF. The CDR3 DNA is TGTGCCAGCTCACCAGGGTGGGGGAGGACTGAAGCTTTCTTT.

V usage is TRBV28 and J usage is TRBJ2-1, with a tentative D call TRBD1 (6 bases). Germline loops: CDR1 MDHEN, CDR2 SYDVKM. Deletions cut 8 bases from V and 8 bases from J, with 19 bases between. The CDR3 is 14 residues long. Here the CDR3 DNA reads TGTGCCAGCTCTCCGGGACAAGGTCCTTATGAGCAGTTCTTC. The encoded protein is CASSPGQGPYEQFF. The entire variable domain, with the rest obtained from reference TRBV28 and TRBJ2-1, is as follows: DVKVTQSSRYLVKRTGEKVFLECVQDMDHENMFWYRQDPGLGLRLIYFSYDVKMKEKGDIPEGYSVSREKKERFSLILESASTNQTSMYLCASSPGQGPYEQFFGPGTRLTVL.

The chain is built from TRBV5-8 and TRBJ2-3; 7 nucleotides line up with TRBD1. The germline CDR1 and CDR2 sequences are SGHTS and YDEGEE. Trimming cost V 0 bases and J 0 bases; bases outside gene matches: 4. The CDR3 covers 16 residues. In nucleotides, the CDR3 is TGTGCCAGCAGCTTGGGGCTGACAGGGAGCACAGATACGCAGTATTTT. Protein product: CASSLGLTGSTDTQYF.

This clone occurred once. The rearrangement uses TRBV5-4 and TRBJ1-1; 7 nucleotides match TRBD1. Germline V CDR1 and CDR2: SGHNT, YYREEE (reference sequence). Losses at the gene ends were 5 bases for V and 2 bases for J; bases not matched to a gene: 6. This CDR3 is 14 amino acids long. This CDR3 reads CASRPDRSNTEAFF. Here the CDR3 DNA reads TGTGCCAGCAGGCCGGACAGGTCTAACACTGAAGCTTTCTTT. Variable domain in full (rest from reference TRBV5-4 and TRBJ1-1): ETGVTQSPTHLIKTRGQQVTLRCSSQSGHNTVSWYQQALGQGPQFIFQYYREEENGRGNFPPRFSGLQFPNYSSELNVNALELDDSALYLCASRPDRSNTEAFFGQGTRLTVV.

This rearrangement joins TRBV5-1 to TRBJ2-6; D remains ambiguous. The V and J ends lost 2 bases and 0 bases respectively, with 6 bases between them. The V gene's germline CDR1 is SGHRS and CDR2 YFSETQ. The CDR3 runs to 15 residues. In nucleotides, the CDR3 is TGCGCCAGCAGCTTTCAGATCTCTGGGGCCAACGTCCTGACTTTC. It is translated as CASSFQISGANVLTF.

V is TRBV19 and J is TRBJ1-2; no clear D. Trimming shortened V by 2 bases and J by 1 base, and 14 bases separated the two germline ends. This CDR3 has 16 amino acids. The germline V gene encodes CDR1 LNHDA and CDR2 SQIVND (reference sequence). The CDR3 DNA reads TGTGCCAGTAGTATAAGGCGACCCCGGGGTAACTATGGCTACACCTTC. It specifies CASSIRRPRGNYGYTF.

Worth noting for this clone: Other nucleotide sequences in the sample specify the same CDR3. V gene TRBV5-1 combines with J gene TRBJ1-2, with 8 bases lining up with TRBD1. The CDR3 runs to 14 residues. After removal of 4 bases from V and 3 bases from J, the junction contained 5 bases not matched to a gene. CDR1 and CDR2 from the germline V gene are SGHRS and YFSETQ. The CDR3 sequence: CASSLGQGDYGYTF. CDR3 sequence (DNA): TGCGCCAGCAGCCTAGGACAGGGCGACTATGGCTACACCTTC.

V and J are TRBV9 and TRBJ1-1; D perhaps matches TRBD1 (6 bases). The CDR3 loop spans 15 amino acids. Germline-derived CDR1 and CDR2 are SGDLS and YYNGEE. Trimming stripped 0 bases from V and 5 bases from J, with 14 bases between. This chain's CDR3 is CASSVGAGARTEAFF. In DNA form, the CDR3 reads TGTGCCAGCAGCGTAGGCGCAGGGGCTCGAACTGAAGCTTTCTTT.

This chain connects TRBV29-1 to TRBJ2-5; 11 bases are shared with TRBD1. Unmatched junction bases numbered 5, after V lost 4 bases and J lost 4 bases. Germline V gene sequence: CDR1 SQVTM, CDR2 ANQGSEA. The CDR3 sequence is 14 residues long. CDR3 nucleotide sequence: TGCAGCGTTGGGACAGGGGGCGCGTCAGAGACCCAGTACTTC. As protein: CSVGTGGASETQYF.

The rearrangement links TRBV12-3 or TRBV12-4 to TRBJ2-1; D is unclear. Trimming removed 8 bases from V and 10 bases from J, with 12 bases in between. The CDR3 length is 11 residues. The CDR3 sequence: CASGRYGEQFF. CDR3 sequence (DNA): TGTGCCAGCGGGCGCTATGGGGAGCAGTTCTTC.

The chain carries TRBV3-1 (or the pseudogene TRBV3-2) and TRBJ1-2, with TRBD1 as a possible D gene (5 bases). CDR1 and CDR2 from the germline V gene are LGHDT and YNNKEL (reference sequence). The CDR3 has 15 amino acids. Deletions cut 1 base from V and 8 bases from J, with 17 bases between. CDR3 bases: TGTGCCAGCAGCCAAGGGGTAGGGAGGGGACGAGGCTACACCTTC. Protein sequence: CASSQGVGRGRGYTF.

The V gene is TRBV25-1, the J gene TRBJ1-1; 7 bases align to TRBD1. After removal of 4 bases from V and 2 bases from J, the junction contained 13 bases not matched to a gene. CDR3 length equals 17 residues. The germline V gene encodes CDR1 MGHDK and CDR2 SYGVNS. The CDR3 loop is CASSGGDRGLLNTEAFF. CDR3 DNA sequence: TGTGCCAGCAGTGGGGGGGACAGAGGGCTCCTTAACACTGAAGCTTTCTTT.

The chain has TRBV19 and TRBJ2-5; D is perhaps TRBD2 (5 bases). V gave up 5 bases and J gave up 0 bases, with 7 bases separating them. The length of the CDR3 is 13 residues. Germline V gives CDR1 LNHDA, CDR2 SQIVND (reference sequence). CDR3 coding DNA: TGTGCCAGTAGTCACGGGAACCAAGAGACCCAGTACTTC. Translation: CASSHGNQETQYF.

The rearrangement uses TRBV12-5 and TRBJ1-5, with unresolved D. CDR1 and CDR2 from the germline V gene are LGHNT and FRNRAP. The ends were cut back, 3 bases at V and 2 bases at J, with 17 bases in the middle. The CDR3 totals 17 residues. The CDR3 reads CASGFNGPGFGNQPQHF. CDR3 DNA sequence: TGTGCTAGTGGTTTTAATGGTCCCGGGTTTGGCAATCAGCCCCAGCATTTT.

This chain joins TRBV5-8 and TRBJ2-3; a possible D gene is TRBD2 (6 bases). CDR1 is SGHTS and CDR2 is YDEGEE in the germline V gene. The CDR3 is made up of 17 amino acids. The V end lost 4 bases, the J end lost 0 bases, and 18 bases lay between the germline ends. The CDR3 spells CASSQNDGGTSTDTQYF. Written as DNA, the CDR3 is TGTGCCAGCAGCCAGAATGACGGGGGTACTAGCACAGATACGCAGTATTTT.

The V gene is TRBV5-1, the J gene TRBJ2-2, with 9 bases that match TRBD1. V lost 0 bases, J lost 6 bases, and 6 bases stayed unmatched. CDR1 is SGHRS and CDR2 is YFSETQ in the germline V gene. This CDR3 has 16 amino acids. CDR3 nucleotides: TGCGCCAGCAGCTTGGCCTTGGGGACAGGGTCCGGGGAGCTGTTTTTT. The encoded protein is CASSLALGTGSGELFF.

The gene calls are TRBV12-5 and TRBJ1-1; unclear D gene. The germline gives CDR1 LGHNT, CDR2 FRNRAP. The CDR3 loop spans 19 amino acids. Trimming pared 2 bases from V and 0 bases from J, leaving 22 bases between. The CDR3 here is CASGLTFSNRNSMNTEAFF. CDR3 coding DNA: TGTGCTAGTGGTTTGACTTTTTCTAATCGGAACAGCATGAACACTGAAGCTTTCTTT. The variable domain in full, with the rest retrieved from reference TRBV12-5 and TRBJ1-1, is DARVTQTPRHKVTEMGQEVTMRCQPILGHNTVFWYRQTMMQGLELLAYFRNRAPLDDSGMPKDRFSAEMPDATLATLKIQPSEPRDSAVYFCASGLTFSNRNSMNTEAFFGQGTRLTVV.